The 18 T cell receptor beta chains below all came from one sample that was sequenced in a study of T cells in Graves' hyperthyroidism and ophthalmopathy. The investigators amplified TCR beta CDR3 regions from RNA transcripts. Primed by the HTBI set, a first-round RT-PCR was run on the TCR CDR3. TCRdb passed the multiplex PCR reads through MiXCR, listing each CDR3 protein once. There are 490,000 or so distinct CDR3 sequences in the sample; about 20% occur only once, and 49% lies in the top ten. The sequenced sample consisted of blood. These receptor sequences come from a woman aged 65 to 85 with Graves' ophthalmopathy.

This clonotype was seen only a few times. The chain links TRBV20-1 to TRBJ2-7; 9 nucleotides match TRBD2. Trimming at V came to 3 bases and at J to 7 bases, leaving 10 bases not matched to a gene. The CDR3 runs to 14 residues. Germline CDR1 DFQATT, CDR2 SNEGSKA (reference sequence). Here the CDR3 DNA reads TGCAGTGCTAGGCGGCCTAGCGGGGCGGGGGAGCAGTACTTC. Translation: CSARRPSGAGEQYF.

This chain uses TRBV12-3 or TRBV12-4 with TRBJ2-1; the D gene could be TRBD1 or TRBD2 (5 bases each). The CDR3 spans 21 residues. V was shortened by 3 bases and J by 3 bases, with 30 bases between the two germline ends. The CDR3 region has the DNA TGTGCCAGCAGTTTCGGTGTAGGGGCGAGGAGGAGCCGACCCTTCTACAATGAGCAGTTCTTC. Protein sequence: CASSFGVGARRSRPFYNEQFF.

Ten or more counts support this clonotype. The gene calls are TRBV11-2 and TRBJ2-1, with 10 positions matching TRBD2. The CDR3 sequence is 16 residues long. Unmatched junction bases numbered 7, after V lost 1 base and J lost 7 bases. In germline, CDR1 is SGHAT, CDR2 FQNNGV. CDR3 amino acids: CASSLGPAGGDNEQFF. The CDR3 DNA is TGTGCCAGCAGCTTAGGCCCAGCGGGGGGGGATAATGAGCAGTTCTTC.

The sample holds many counts of this clonotype. The rearrangement joins TRBV6-1 to TRBJ2-1; D unclear. Trimming left V 5 bases short and J 4 bases short, with 9 bases between. The germline CDR1 and CDR2 sequences are MNHNS and SASEGT. The length of the CDR3 is 13 residues. The CDR3 DNA follows: TGTGCCAGCAGTTACGTGGGATACAATGAGCAGTTCTTC. It encodes CASSYVGYNEQFF.

The chain links TRBV7-9 to TRBJ2-5, with 10 bases aligning to TRBD1. The CDR3 extends over 14 amino acids. Germline-derived CDR1 and CDR2 are SEHNR and FQNEAQ (reference sequence). Trimming took 5 bases from V and 6 from J; bases not matched to a gene: 6. CDR3 in amino acids: CASSPWTGGKTQYF. The CDR3 DNA follows: TGTGCCAGCAGCCCCTGGACAGGGGGAAAGACCCAGTACTTC.

In DNA, the CDR3 is TGCGCCAGCAGCTTGCCCAAGAGGGGCGGGAGCACAGATACGCAGTATTTT. Its protein is CASSLPKRGGSTDTQYF. The rearrangement joins TRBV5-1 to TRBJ2-3; TRBD1 or TRBD2 may be the D gene (5 bases each). The germline V and J ends were trimmed by 1 base and 0 bases, with 15 bases remaining between them. The CDR3 contains 17 residues. The germline CDR1 and CDR2 sequences are SGHRS and YFSETQ.

V usage is TRBV11-2 and J usage is TRBJ1-5; tentatively, D is TRBD1 (5 bases). The germline V and J ends were trimmed by 0 bases and 5 bases, with 11 bases remaining between them. CDR1 is SGHAT and CDR2 is FQNNGV in the germline V gene. The CDR3 runs to 15 residues. In DNA, the CDR3 is TGTGCCAGCAGCTTAGAGGGGCAGGGCTATCAGCCCCAGCATTTT. Translation gives CASSLEGQGYQPQHF. The entire variable domain, with the rest obtained from reference TRBV11-2 and TRBJ1-5, is as follows: EAGVAQSPRYKIIEKRQSVAFWCNPISGHATLYWYQQILGQGPKLLIQFQNNGVVDDSQLPKDRFSAERLKGVDSTLKIQPAKLEDSAVYLCASSLEGQGYQPQHFGDGTRLSIL.

V and J are TRBV19 and TRBJ1-1, with a tentative D call TRBD1 (5 bases). Germline V gives CDR1 LNHDA, CDR2 SQIVND (reference sequence). V was cut by 4 bases and J by 8 bases, with 11 bases left in between. The CDR3 loop spans 12 amino acids. CDR3 sequence: CASSTRDGEAFF. CDR3 DNA: TGTGCCAGTAGTACAAGGGACGGCGAAGCTTTCTTT.

This clonotype was seen many times. The CDR3 sequence is CATSSPSRGKETQYF. CDR3 nucleotides: TGTGCCACCAGCAGCCCCTCGCGGGGCAAAGAGACCCAGTACTTC. This chain links TRBV15 with TRBJ2-5, with TRBD2 as a possible D gene (6 bases). The CDR3 totals 15 residues. Germline assignment: CDR1 LNHNV and CDR2 YYDKDF (reference sequence). The V end lost 3 bases, the J end lost 3 bases, and 14 bases lay between the germline ends.

This clonotype was seen a handful of times. V gene TRBV30 combines with J gene TRBJ1-4; D not resolved. CDR3 length: 13 residues. Germline V CDR1 and CDR2: GTSNPN, SVGIG (reference sequence). Trimming removed 3 bases at V and 6 bases at J, with 11 bases between. CDR3 sequence reads: CAWRGGNDEKLFF. The CDR3 DNA is TGTGCCTGGAGGGGAGGGAACGATGAAAAACTGTTTTTT.

The chain couples TRBV30 to TRBJ1-6, with 7 nucleotides matching TRBD1. V lost 3 bases, J lost 4 bases, and 3 bases stayed unmatched. Per germline, CDR1 GTSNPN and CDR2 SVGIG (reference sequence). The CDR3 totals 14 residues. The CDR3 sequence: CAWSPGQYNSPLHF. The CDR3 nucleotides read TGTGCCTGGAGCCCGGGACAGTATAATTCACCCCTCCACTTT.

Worth noting for this clonotype: Compared with germline, one end of the junction differs, possibly owing to a read error. The rearrangement joins TRBV6-2 or TRBV6-3 to TRBJ2-2; 9 nucleotides match TRBD2. Germline lookup yields CDR1 MNHEY and CDR2 SVGEGT. This CDR3 has 14 residues. The CDR3: CTSTRTSETGELFF. DNA for the CDR3: TGTACCAGCACCAGGACTAGCGAAACCGGGGAGCTGTTTTTT.

The table lists this clonotype with a few counts. The chain has TRBV7-9 and TRBJ2-1; 8 bases agree with TRBD2. In germline, CDR1 is SEHNR, CDR2 FQNEAQ (reference sequence). CDR3 length: 16 residues. V was pared by 5 bases and J by 6 bases, with 12 bases of the junction left unmatched. The CDR3 nucleotides read TGTGCCAGCAGCCGACGGGGGGGGGAGGTCCGCAATGAGCAGTTCTTC. This translates into CASSRRGGEVRNEQFF.

This clonotype was counted once. This chain links TRBV6-2 or TRBV6-3 with TRBJ1-6; D remains unclear. Germline assignment: CDR1 MNHEY and CDR2 SVGEGT. V shed 5 bases and J shed 3 bases, with 11 bases lying between them. The CDR3 extends over 15 amino acids. The DNA for the CDR3 is TGTGCCAGCAGTCTAGGACGGTACTATAATTCACCCCTCCACTTT. Its protein is CASSLGRYYNSPLHF.

The V call is TRBV4-2, the J call TRBJ2-1; D unclear. V was trimmed by 2 bases and J by 10 bases, leaving 9 bases between them. The CDR3 consists of 12 residues. Germline CDR1 and CDR2: LGHNA and YNFKEQ. CDR3 coding DNA: TGTGCCAGCAGCCAAAACACCGGGGAGCAGTTCTTC. It encodes CASSQNTGEQFF.

This clonotype was observed a few times. This sequence joins TRBV30 and TRBJ1-1; a possible D gene is TRBD1 (6 bases). Germline V gene lookup returns CDR1 GTSNPN and CDR2 SVGIG (reference sequence). This CDR3 contains 14 residues. V dropped 2 bases and J dropped 7 bases, with 17 bases sitting between them. CDR3 amino acids: CAWSKGGAIFEAFF. In nucleotides, the CDR3 is TGTGCCTGGAGTAAGGGGGGGGCGATCTTTGAAGCTTTCTTT. The variable domain in full, with the rest retrieved from reference TRBV30 and TRBJ1-1, is SQTIHQWPATLVQPVGSPLSLECTVEGTSNPNLYWYRQAAGRGLQLLFYSVGIGQISSEVPQNLSASRPQDRQFILSSKKLLLSDSGFYLCAWSKGGAIFEAFFGQGTRLTVV.

The chain has TRBV2 and TRBJ2-7; no clear D gene. The CDR3 sequence is 12 residues long. The V gene's germline CDR1 is SNHLY and CDR2 FYNNEI. V was pared by 6 bases and J by 7 bases, with 13 bases between. CDR3 sequence (DNA): TGTGCCAGCAGAGAAATTGGTGGTGAGCAGTACTTC. Amino acid sequence: CASREIGGEQYF.

The sample holds a few counts of this clonotype. This chain joins TRBV6-1 and TRBJ2-6, with TRBD1 matching 7 bases. The CDR3 is 18 residues long. Trimming at V came to 5 bases and at J to 0 bases, leaving 10 bases not matched to a gene. CDR1 MNHNS and CDR2 SASEGT come from the germline V gene. The DNA of the CDR3 is TGTGCCAGCAGTCGAACGGACAGGAGCCGCTCTGGGGCCAACGTCCTGACTTTC. This encodes CASSRTDRSRSGANVLTF.